The 14 T cell receptor beta chains presented below share a single source sample, sequenced in a study of blood T cell repertoires in COVID-19. The assay was immunoSEQ multiplex PCR, and TCRdb's table has in-frame clones only and misses some. The sample lists around 130,000 clones, around 80% occurring once. Sequenced material: PBMCs or T cells enriched from blood (not recorded which). These receptors all stem from a man aged 35 to 55 with acute COVID-19.

V and J are TRBV4-2 and TRBJ2-5, with D maybe TRBD1 (5 bases). The germline gives CDR1 LGHNA, CDR2 YNFKEQ. Trimming cost V 5 bases and J 1 base, with 11 bases left between them. The CDR3 contains 14 residues. CDR3 nucleotide sequence: TGTGCCAGCAGCACGACAGAGTCCCAAGAGACCCAGTACTTC. Translating it yields CASSTTESQETQYF.

The V call is TRBV19, the J call TRBJ1-4, with D possibly matching TRBD1 (6 bases). The CDR3 is 14 residues long. The V end was cut by 3 bases, the J end by 4 bases, with 9 bases between. Per the germline V gene, CDR1 is LNHDA and CDR2 is SQIVND (reference sequence). CDR3 nucleotides: TGTGCCAGTAGTATGGCCAGGGGTAATGAAAAACTGTTTTTT. It yields the protein CASSMARGNEKLFF.

This chain's CDR3 is CASSEGATYSNQPQHF. CDR3 nucleotides: TGTGCCAGCAGTGAAGGGGCAACTTATAGCAATCAGCCCCAGCATTTT. J is TRBJ1-5 and V is TRBV6-1; D gene unclear. V was trimmed by 1 base and J by 0 bases, leaving 10 bases between them. CDR1 MNHNS and CDR2 SASEGT come from the germline V gene. The CDR3 contains 16 residues.

The V and J genes are TRBV9 and TRBJ2-7; 8 nucleotides match TRBD1. The CDR3 is 16 amino acids. CDR1 SGDLS and CDR2 YYNGEE come from the germline V gene. The junction had 5 bases not matched to a gene; V was cut back by 0 bases and J by 0 bases. This CDR3 is CASSVGLDRGSYEQYF. CDR3 DNA: TGTGCCAGCAGCGTAGGCCTTGACAGGGGCTCCTACGAGCAGTACTTC.

The rearrangement uses TRBV10-3 and TRBJ2-2; no firm D call. Per germline, CDR1 ENHRY and CDR2 SYGVKD. The CDR3 totals 12 residues. Trimming stripped 8 bases from V and 7 bases from J, with 11 bases between. CDR3 DNA sequence: TGTGCCATCCAAGACACGAGCGGGGAGCTGTTTTTT. It is translated as CAIQDTSGELFF.

The chain uses TRBV6-5 and TRBJ1-5, with no clear D. The CDR3 is made up of 14 amino acids. The germline V gene encodes CDR1 MNHEY and CDR2 SVGAGI. Trimming stripped 4 bases from V and 4 bases from J, with 11 bases between. The CDR3 bases are TGTGCCAGCAGTTCGTGGGCTGCAAATCAGCCCCAGCATTTT. Protein: CASSSWAANQPQHF.

V is TRBV9 and J is TRBJ1-1, with D uncertain. The germline CDR1 and CDR2 sequences are SGDLS and YYNGEE. Between the trimmed V and J ends, which lost 0 bases and 4 bases, there was a span of 7 bases. The CDR3 loop spans 13 amino acids. The CDR3 loop is CASSVGGATEAFF. CDR3 bases: TGTGCCAGCAGCGTAGGGGGAGCCACTGAAGCTTTCTTT.

This chain joins TRBV6-1 and TRBJ2-1; the match to TRBD2 covers 7 bases. From germline, CDR1 is MNHNS and CDR2 SASEGT. With V trimmed by 0 bases and J by 10 bases, 3 bases remained unmatched. The CDR3 is 13 amino acids. The CDR3 nucleotides read TGTGCCAGCAGTGAAGCGGTGGGAGGGGAGCAGTTCTTC. Translated: CASSEAVGGEQFF.

This clone showed up just a few times. The chain is built from TRBV5-1 and TRBJ1-1, with D perhaps matching TRBD1 (5 bases). V was pared by 1 base and J by 4 bases, with 14 bases between. The CDR3 has 15 amino acids. Germline V gene sequence: CDR1 SGHRS, CDR2 YFSETQ. The chain's CDR3 is CASSLQAGPTTEAFF. CDR3 coding DNA: TGCGCCAGCAGCTTGCAGGCAGGGCCTACCACTGAAGCTTTCTTT.

This clone was counted between two and nine times. The CDR3 loop reads CASSPPGGYEQYF. CDR3 nucleotides: TGTGCCAGCTCACCACCCGGAGGGTACGAGCAGTACTTC. This chain uses TRBV18 with TRBJ2-7; tentative D call: TRBD2 (6 bases). V dropped 0 bases and J dropped 4 bases, with 7 bases sitting between them. This CDR3 is built from 13 residues. Germline assignment: CDR1 KGHSH and CDR2 LQKENI. The full variable domain, its missing parts supplied by reference TRBV18 and TRBJ2-7, is NAGVMQNPRHLVRRRGQEARLRCSPMKGHSHVYWYRQLPEEGLKFMVYLQKENIIDESGMPKERFSAEFPKEGPSILRIQQVVRGDSAAYFCASSPPGGYEQYFGPGTRLTVT.

In this sample, this clone turned up a few times. In DNA, the CDR3 is TGTGCCAGCAGCGCGCCGGGGTTACTCAATGAGCAGTTCTTC. Protein sequence: CASSAPGLLNEQFF. The genes are TRBV11-3 and TRBJ2-1; a weak D match, TRBD2 (5 bases). Per the germline V gene, CDR1 is SGHNT and CDR2 is YENEEA. CDR3 length: 14 residues. The V end was cut by 5 bases, the J end by 6 bases, with 14 bases between.

Worth noting for this clone: The sample carries other DNA sequences with the same CDR3. The chain employs TRBV5-1 and TRBJ2-7; D perhaps matches TRBD2 (6 bases). V dropped 0 bases and J dropped 1 base, with 8 bases sitting between them. Germline-derived CDR1 and CDR2 are SGHRS and YFSETQ. CDR3 size: 14 residues. The CDR3 loop reads CASSLGLESYEQYF. CDR3 bases: TGCGCCAGCAGCTTGGGACTAGAGTCCTACGAGCAGTACTTC. The complete variable domain, with remaining parts taken from reference TRBV5-1 and TRBJ2-7, reads KAGVTQTPRYLIKTRGQQVTLSCSPISGHRSVSWYQQTPGQGLQFLFEYFSETQRNKGNFPGRFSGRQFSNSRSEMNVSTLELGDSALYLCASSLGLESYEQYFGPGTRLTVT.

This chain uses TRBV7-3 with TRBJ2-3, with 9 nucleotides matching TRBD2. This CDR3 has 16 amino acids. Germline CDR1 reads SGHTA; CDR2 reads FQGTGA. V lost 2 bases to trimming and J lost 2 bases; unmatched junction nucleotides: 5. The CDR3 DNA is TGTGCCAGCAGCTTAGGCGCGGGGGGGCTCACAGATACGCAGTATTTT. Amino acid sequence: CASSLGAGGLTDTQYF.

A few counts support this clone. The chain combines TRBV3-1 (or the pseudogene TRBV3-2) with TRBJ2-7, with a possible D match to TRBD1 (5 bases). Trimming removed 2 bases from V and 3 bases from J, with 20 bases in between. The germline CDR1 and CDR2 sequences are LGHDT and YNNKEL (reference sequence). The CDR3 covers 17 residues. CDR3 protein: CASSQLPTAHIYYEQYF. CDR3 DNA sequence: TGTGCCAGCAGCCAACTTCCGACAGCCCACATTTACTACGAGCAGTACTTC.